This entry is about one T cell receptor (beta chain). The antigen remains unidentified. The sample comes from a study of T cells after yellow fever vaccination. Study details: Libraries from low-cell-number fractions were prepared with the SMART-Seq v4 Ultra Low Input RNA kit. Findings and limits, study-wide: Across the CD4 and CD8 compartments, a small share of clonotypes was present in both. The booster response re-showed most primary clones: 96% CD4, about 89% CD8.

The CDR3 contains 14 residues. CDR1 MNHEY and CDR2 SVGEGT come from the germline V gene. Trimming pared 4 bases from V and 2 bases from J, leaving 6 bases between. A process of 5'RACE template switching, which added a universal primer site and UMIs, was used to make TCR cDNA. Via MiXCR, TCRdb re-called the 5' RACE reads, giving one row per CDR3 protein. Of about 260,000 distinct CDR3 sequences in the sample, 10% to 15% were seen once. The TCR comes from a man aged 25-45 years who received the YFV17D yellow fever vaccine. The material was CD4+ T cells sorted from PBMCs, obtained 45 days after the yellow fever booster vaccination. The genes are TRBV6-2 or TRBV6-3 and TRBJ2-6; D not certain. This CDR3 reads CASSFPAGANVLTF. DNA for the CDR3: TGTGCCAGCAGTTTTCCTGCTGGGGCCAACGTCCTGACTTTC.